Following are 4 T cell receptor beta chains from one sample sequenced in a study of CD8 T cells in ankylosing spondylitis. No antigen is known for these receptors. General observations from the study: Ankylosing spondylitis blood appeared to carry a characteristic TCR beta motif of several highly homologous variants.

TCRdb re-called the 5' RACE reads through MiXCR, storing one row per CDR3 protein. The table records 750,000 to 850,000 distinct CDR3 sequences, 10% to 15% of them present only once. The sequencing input was blood, either unsorted or a sorted T cell fraction (not recorded which). The source is a male donor with ankylosing spondylitis.

CDR3 sequence (DNA): TGCGCCAGCAGCCAAGAACAAATTGGGGATACGCAGTATTTT. Translating it yields CASSQEQIGDTQYF. V is TRBV4-1 and J is TRBJ2-3; D ambiguous. With 0 bases removed from V and 6 bases from J, the gap between germline ends came to 10 bases. The CDR3 covers 14 residues. The germline CDR1 and CDR2 sequences are MGHRA and YSYEKL.

This clonotype was detected a few times. V usage is TRBV12-3 or TRBV12-4 and J usage is TRBJ1-1; D not resolved. The V and J ends lost 2 bases and 3 bases respectively, with 10 bases between them. This CDR3 has 14 residues. For the CDR3, the DNA is TGTGCCAGCAGTTTACCCGGACTCTACACTGAAGCTTTCTTT. Its protein is CASSLPGLYTEAFF.

This clonotype was seen repeatedly, ten times or more. The rearrangement uses TRBV5-1 and TRBJ2-7, with 7 bases lining up with TRBD1. This CDR3 has 13 residues. The V segment lost 5 bases and the J segment 4 bases; nucleotides outside the gene matches: 6. Germline assignment: CDR1 SGHRS and CDR2 YFSETQ. CDR3 sequence (DNA): TGCGCCAGCAGTCGTACAGGGGTTTACGAGCAGTACTTC. It codes for CASSRTGVYEQYF.

The chain carries TRBV5-1 and TRBJ1-2; 8 bases align to TRBD1. V lost 3 bases, J lost 5 bases, and 18 bases stayed unmatched. Germline CDR1 reads SGHRS; CDR2 reads YFSETQ. CDR3 length: 18 residues. In nucleotides, the CDR3 is TGCGCCAGCAGCTCTCGAAAGGACAGGGACCGTTTCATTTATGGCTACACCTTC. Protein product: CASSSRKDRDRFIYGYTF.